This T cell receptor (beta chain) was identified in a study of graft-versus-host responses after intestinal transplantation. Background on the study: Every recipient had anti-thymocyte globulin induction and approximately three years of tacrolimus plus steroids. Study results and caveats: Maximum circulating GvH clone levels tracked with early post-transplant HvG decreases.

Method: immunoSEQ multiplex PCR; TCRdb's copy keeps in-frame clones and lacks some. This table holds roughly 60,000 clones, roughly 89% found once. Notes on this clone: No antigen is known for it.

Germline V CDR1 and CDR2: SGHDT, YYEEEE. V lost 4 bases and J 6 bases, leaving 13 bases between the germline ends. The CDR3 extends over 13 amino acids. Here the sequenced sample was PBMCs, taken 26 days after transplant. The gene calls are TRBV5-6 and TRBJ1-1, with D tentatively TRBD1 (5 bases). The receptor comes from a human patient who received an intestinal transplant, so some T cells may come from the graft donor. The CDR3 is CASSLLTGAEAFF. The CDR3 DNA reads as TGTGCCAGCAGCCTCCTAACAGGCGCTGAAGCTTTCTTT.